This TCR beta chain was recovered during a study of T cell repertoires in cytomegalovirus infection. In the study overall: Signatures in public TCR beta sequences pointed to both CMV infection and matching HLA type. Study findings and constraints: Summed frequency of public TCR beta families distinguished CMV carriers with the relevant HLA. The ex vivo response showed dominance by HLA-C-restricted CMV-specific TCR beta clonotypes.

The CDR3 runs 15 residues. The germline V and J ends were trimmed by 3 bases and 1 base, with 12 bases remaining between them. Germline V lookup: CDR1 MDHEN, CDR2 SYDVKM. This clonotype was counted at least ten times. The antigen remains unidentified. TCRdb re-called the reads with MiXCR, one entry per CDR3 protein. The data hold approximately 290,000 distinct CDR3 sequences, with roughly 23% observed a single time. The receptor comes from a human donor in good health (CMV status not recorded). Some clones in this sample may be carry-over from other donors' samples. The V gene is TRBV28, the J gene TRBJ1-1, with D possibly being TRBD1 (5 bases). Specimen: PBMCs. In DNA form, the CDR3 reads TGTGCCAGCAGTTTCGCGTGGGGGGGGAACACTGAAGCTTTCTTT. Translating it yields CASSFAWGGNTEAFF. The entire variable domain, with the rest obtained from reference TRBV28 and TRBJ1-1, is as follows: DVKVTQSSRYLVKRTGEKVFLECVQDMDHENMFWYRQDPGLGLRLIYFSYDVKMKEKGDIPEGYSVSREKKERFSLILESASTNQTSMYLCASSFAWGGNTEAFFGQGTRLTVV.